A single sample gave rise to the 10 T cell receptor beta chains below, sequenced in a study of B cell selection in AIRE deficiency. Sorted regulatory T cells were CD4-positive, CD25-high and CD127-low or negative. Profiled with immunoSEQ multiplex PCR; TCRdb holds only in-frame clones, not every one. The table shows 20,000 to 25,000 clones, with nearly 95% occurring only once. The sequenced material came from CD4+CD25+ Tregs sorted from PBMCs. These receptors originate from a human donor in good health.

CDR3 DNA sequence: TGTGCCAGCAGCTTTTCCCCGGGACCGAGCTTAGATACGCAGTATTTT. It translates to CASSFSPGPSLDTQYF. The chain recombines TRBV5-5 with TRBJ2-3, with D possibly being TRBD1 or TRBD2 (5 bases each). V lost 2 bases and J lost 5, with 18 bases in between. CDR1 is SGHKS and CDR2 is YYEKEE in the germline V gene (reference sequence). The CDR3 is 16 amino acids. The full variable domain, in which reference TRBV5-5 and TRBJ2-3 provide the parts outside the CDR3, is DAGVTQSPTHLIKTRGQQVTLRCSPISGHKSVSWYQQVLGQGPQFIFQYYEKEERGRGNFPDRFSARQFPNYSSELNVNALLLGDSALYLCASSFSPGPSLDTQYFGPGTRLTVL.

The CDR3 DNA follows: TGTGCCAGCAGCTTAGCGAAGGGTAGGCAAGGTGGCTACACCTTC. This codes for CASSLAKGRQGGYTF. The chain employs TRBV11-3 and TRBJ1-2; D is undetermined. The CDR3 is 15 amino acids. Germline CDR1 and CDR2: SGHNT and YENEEA. V lost 1 base and J lost 7, with 16 bases in between.

The gene calls are TRBV5-1 and TRBJ2-5; D ambiguous. V was cut by 5 bases and J by 1 base, with 12 bases left in between. Germline V CDR1 and CDR2: SGHRS, YFSETQ. The CDR3 spans 14 residues. DNA of the CDR3: TGCGCCAGCAGTACGTGGGGATCCCAAGAGACCCAGTACTTC. Protein sequence: CASSTWGSQETQYF.

The genes are TRBV5-1 and TRBJ2-7, with D possibly called TRBD1 or TRBD2 (6 bases each). The CDR3 is 15 amino acids. CDR1 SGHRS and CDR2 YFSETQ come from the germline V gene. Trimming shortened V by 4 bases and J by 0 bases, and 14 bases separated the two germline ends. The CDR3 region is CASSGVGGGSYEQYF. The DNA of the CDR3 is TGCGCCAGCAGCGGGGTCGGAGGGGGCTCCTACGAGCAGTACTTC.

The chain joins TRBV5-1 to TRBJ2-3, with 8 bases fitting TRBD2. The CDR3 is 15 amino acids. Per germline, CDR1 SGHRS and CDR2 YFSETQ. The junction had 8 bases not matched to a gene; V was cut back by 4 bases and J by 4 bases. The CDR3 loop is CASSNSGRWSDTQYF. CDR3 sequence (DNA): TGCGCCAGCAGCAACAGCGGGAGATGGTCAGATACGCAGTATTTT.

This chain uses TRBV6-5 with TRBJ1-5; 7 bases map to TRBD1. The CDR3 length is 13 residues. The V gene end was trimmed by 6 bases and the J gene end by 4 bases; junction bases not matched to a gene: 3. In germline, CDR1 is MNHEY, CDR2 SVGAGI. The CDR3 reads CASRADRNQPQHF. In DNA, the CDR3 is TGTGCCAGCAGAGCGGACAGGAATCAGCCCCAGCATTTT.

Details on this clone: One end of the junction is discordant with germline, which a read error may explain. Here the CDR3 reads CSAGSLFVVF. CDR3 in DNA: TGCAGTGCTGGAAGCCTATTCGTAGTCTTC. The gene calls are TRBV20-1 and TRBJ1-2; D gene unclear. The CDR3 consists of 10 residues. CDR1 DFQATT and CDR2 SNEGSKA come from the germline V gene (reference sequence).

V and J are TRBV18 and TRBJ2-7, with D possibly called TRBD1 or TRBD2 (5 bases each). The CDR3 consists of 15 residues. V was trimmed by 3 bases and J by 3 bases, leaving 15 bases between them. CDR1 and CDR2 from the germline V gene are KGHSH and LQKENI. DNA for the CDR3: TGTGCCAGCTCACCTGCGCAGGGACGAAGCTACGAGCAGTACTTC. Amino acids: CASSPAQGRSYEQYF.

This chain joins TRBV6-1 and TRBJ1-2; TRBD1 might be the D (6 bases). Germline V gives CDR1 MNHNS, CDR2 SASEGT. Trimming removed 6 bases at V and 4 bases at J, with 12 bases between. The CDR3 totals 13 residues. The DNA for the CDR3 is TGTGCCAGCAGGGGAGGGGGAGGCTATGGCTACACCTTC. It yields the protein CASRGGGGYGYTF.

The rearrangement links TRBV29-1 to TRBJ1-1, with D unclear. CDR3 length: 15 residues. V was shortened by 6 bases and J by 3 bases, with 20 bases between the two germline ends. CDR1 and CDR2 (germline): SQVTM, ANQGSEA. The CDR3 spells CSVGNLWALDTEAFF. DNA for the CDR3: TGCAGCGTGGGAAACTTGTGGGCGTTGGACACTGAAGCTTTCTTT.